This is a list of T cell receptor beta chains from one sample in a study of blood T cells in healthy people across ages. TCRdb ran MiXCR on the 5' RACE reads and lists one entry per CDR3 protein. The sample has 1.5 million to 2 million distinct CDR3 sequences; roughly 32% are singletons. Sequenced input: blood. The receptors stem from a woman aged 25 to 39 in good health. Each CDR3 is given with its conserved first and last residue. Fields, in order: clone size, V gene, J gene, CDR3 protein. Clone sizes are given selectively: once, few, many, or a class where the clone is expanded.

>.|TRBV7-6|TRBJ2-7
CASSPGTITYEQYF
>many|TRBV20-1|TRBJ2-7
CSARPGQVYEQYF
>.|TRBV12-3/TRBV12-4|.
CASRFRESGGYTF
>.|TRBV28|TRBJ2-5
CASSAGGKTQYF
>few|TRBV20-1|TRBJ2-5
CSARENLPGLASRETQYF
>.|TRBV20-1|TRBJ2-3
CSASGRGRGTDTQYF
>.|TRBV12-3/TRBV12-4|TRBJ2-1
CAIRPKGGRAGDGSYNEQFF
>many|TRBV7-9|TRBJ2-5
CASSPTGSGAQETQYF
>once|TRBV29-1|TRBJ2-7
CSVVGQEIMDEQYF
>.|TRBV4-1|TRBJ1-2
CAGSQEPGVVYGYTF
>.|TRBV2|TRBJ2-5
CASSGWSQETQYF
>.|TRBV7-2|TRBJ2-3
CATGWSGPTDTQYF
>many|TRBV29-1|TRBJ1-1
CSPFGRESEAFF
>.|TRBV13|TRBJ1-6
CASSLMGDRENSPLHF
>few|TRBV5-1|TRBJ2-3
CASSSTRDFTDTQYF
>.|TRBV9|TRBJ1-4
CASSPAGREKLFF
>.|TRBV6-5|TRBJ2-5
CASSWTDFQETQYF
>.|TRBV7-2|TRBJ2-3
CASSLGGLAPTGTQYF
>.|TRBV28|TRBJ1-2
CVSSLLSGTYGYTF
>few|TRBV27|TRBJ1-2
CASSHRGLPNYGYTF
>.|TRBV28|TRBJ2-7
CASSLPDRIREQYF
>.|TRBV15|TRBJ2-1
CATSRDDKVNNGQFF
>.|TRBV10-1|TRBJ2-1
CASSLSGTRLYNEQFF